The sample holds many counts of the clone carrying this T cell receptor beta chain. The data originate from a study of tumor-infiltrating lymphocytes in primary liver carcinoma. Study-wide context: These patients were men and women whose ages were 30 to 69 years. The yield of productive TCRbeta reads per sample was roughly 3.5 to 8 million and was similar across tissue types.

TCR beta cDNA was made from 400 to 500 ng total RNA with a constant-region primer. Modified slightly, ARM-PCR produced TCR beta libraries over three nested multiplex PCR rounds. In the first two PCR rounds, TRBV1-TRBV30 forward primers were paired with a C-beta reverse primer, and each round lasted roughly 9 cycles. TCRdb re-called the multiplex PCR reads with MiXCR, one entry per CDR3 protein. The profile shows about 120,000 distinct CDR3 sequences, 65% to 75% of them singletons. The tissue used was unsorted bulk material of about 20-33 mg. RNA and DNA were co-extracted from it with the AllPrep DNA/RNA mini kit. Surgeons resected the patients' primary liver carcinomas. The ends lost 7 bases at V and 8 bases at J; junction bases unmatched: 7. Germline loops: CDR1 MNHEY, CDR2 SVGAGI. The CDR3 extends over 13 amino acids.

This chain joins TRBV6-5 and TRBJ2-2; 7 bases align to TRBD2. Material: tumor-adjacent normal liver tissue. The receptor comes from a woman in her sixties or seventies with primary liver carcinoma and hepatitis B virus infection. The CDR3 nucleotides are TGTGCCAGCAACCGTCGGCGGGAGGGGGAGCTGTTTTTT. This gives the protein CASNRRREGELFF.